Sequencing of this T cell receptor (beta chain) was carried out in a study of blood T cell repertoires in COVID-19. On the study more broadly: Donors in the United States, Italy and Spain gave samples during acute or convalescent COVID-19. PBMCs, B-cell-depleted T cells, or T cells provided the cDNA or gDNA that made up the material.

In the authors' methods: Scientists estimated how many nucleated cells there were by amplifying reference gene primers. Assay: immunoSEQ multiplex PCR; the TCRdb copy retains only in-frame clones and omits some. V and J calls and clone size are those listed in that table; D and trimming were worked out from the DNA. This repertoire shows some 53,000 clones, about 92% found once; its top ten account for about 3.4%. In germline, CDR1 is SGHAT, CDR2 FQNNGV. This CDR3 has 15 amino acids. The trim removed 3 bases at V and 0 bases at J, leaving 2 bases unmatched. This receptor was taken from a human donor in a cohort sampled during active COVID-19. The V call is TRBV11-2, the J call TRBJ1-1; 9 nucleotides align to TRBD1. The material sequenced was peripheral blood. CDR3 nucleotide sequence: TGTGCCAGCAGCTTTAACAGGGGGCTGAACACTGAAGCTTTCTTT. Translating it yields CASSFNRGLNTEAFF.